This is a list of T cell receptor beta chains from one sample in a study of PD-L1 blockade in urothelial cancer. Libraries were prepared by immunoSEQ multiplex PCR; TCRdb keeps only in-frame clonotypes and omits some of them. This sample carries approximately 90,000 clones, 70% to 90% of them seen once, and the ten largest clones take under 15%. Specimen: PBMCs, collected around atezolizumab (anti-PD-L1) treatment. The receptor set was obtained from a man aged 55 to 69 with urothelial cancer. Each CDR3 is given with its conserved first and last residue. A D gene is named only where the DNA matches it firmly. The listing skips clone size in some rows; elsewhere it reads once, few, many or a size class.

D gene,clone size,J gene,V gene,CDR3 protein,CDR3 DNA
-,-,TRBJ1-2,TRBV4-1,CASSQDRGGPVRDYGYTF,TGCGCCAGCAGCCAAGACCGCGGGGGCCCTGTAAGAGACTATGGCTACACCTTC
-,-,TRBJ2-2,TRBV11-3,CASSLNYAASSNTGELFF,TGTGCCAGCAGCTTAAATTATGCGGCGTCGAGTAACACCGGGGAGCTGTTTTTT
-,-,TRBJ2-7,TRBV28,CASSAAGRPSSYEQYF,TGTGCCAGCAGTGCAGCGGGCCGCCCGAGCTCCTACGAGCAGTACTTC
TRBD1,-,TRBJ1-2,TRBV5-6,CASSLFATGNYGYTF,TGTGCCAGCAGCTTGTTCGCGACAGGGAACTATGGCTACACCTTC
TRBD1,-,TRBJ1-4,TRBV27,CASTRTGANEKLFF,TGTGCCAGCACCCGGACAGGGGCTAATGAAAAACTGTTTTTT
-,-,TRBJ1-1,TRBV14,CASSQEPRRTEAFF,TGTGCCAGCAGCCAAGAGCCGAGGAGGACTGAAGCTTTCTTT
-,-,TRBJ1-2,TRBV15,CATSRAGSGYGYTF,TGTGCCACCAGCAGGGCGGGGAGCGGCTATGGCTACACCTTC
-,-,TRBJ2-7,TRBV28,CASSIRSPYEQYF,TGTGCCTCGTCAATCAGATCTCCCTACGAGCAGTACTTC
TRBD1,-,TRBJ1-5,TRBV30,CAWSQDREVQPQHF,TGTGCCTGGAGTCAGGACAGGGAGGTTCAGCCCCAGCATTTT
-,-,TRBJ1-4,TRBV25-1,CASSENFEKLFF,TGTGCCAGCAGTGAAAACTTTGAAAAACTGTTTTTT
-,few,TRBJ2-1,TRBV7-3,CASSLGRYNEQFF,TGTGCCAGCAGCTTGGGCAGATACAATGAGCAGTTCTTC
TRBD1,-,TRBJ2-7,TRBV5-4,CASSSLDRGLYEQYF,TGTGCCAGCAGCTCTCTTGACAGGGGGCTATACGAGCAGTACTTC
-,-,TRBJ2-5,TRBV19,CASSPKDRGTQYF,TGTGCCAGTAGTCCCAAAGACCGGGGGACCCAGTACTTC
-,-,TRBJ1-2,TRBV11-2,CASSFSTSYGYTF,TGTGCCAGCAGCTTCTCTACCTCCTATGGCTACACCTTC
-,-,TRBJ1-5,TRBV2,CASSGTPWNQPQHF,TGTGCCAGCAGTGGGACACCCTGGAATCAGCCCCAGCATTTT
TRBD2,-,TRBJ2-5,TRBV6-1,CASSGGTSGTQPYQETQYF,TGTGCCAGCAGTGGAGGGACTAGCGGGACTCAACCGTACCAAGAGACCCAGTACTTC
-,-,TRBJ1-4,TRBV27,CASSFGGSNEKLFF,TGTGCCAGCAGTTTTGGGGGCAGTAATGAAAAACTGTTTTTT
-,-,TRBJ2-7,TRBV4-2,CASSQVIAGSTYEQYF,TGTGCCAGCAGCCAAGTTATAGCTGGGTCAACCTACGAGCAGTACTTC
-,-,TRBJ1-5,TRBV27,CASKLTGFYSNQPQHF,TGTGCCAGCAAATTGACAGGCTTTTATAGCAATCAGCCCCAGCATTTT
-,few,TRBJ2-7,TRBV29-1,CSVCEDYREQYF,TGCAGCGTTTGCGAGGACTATCGGGAGCAGTACTTC
-,few,TRBJ1-1,TRBV9,CASSSMDRNTEAFF,TGTGCCAGCAGCTCAATGGACAGGAACACTGAAGCTTTCTTT
TRBD1,-,TRBJ2-7,TRBV10-3,CATTGDSYEQYF,TGTGCCACCACAGGGGATTCCTACGAGCAGTACTTC
-,-,TRBJ1-6,TRBV25-1,CASSSPEVGNSPLHF,TGTGCCAGCAGTTCGCCGGAGGTCGGAAATTCACCCCTCCACTTT
TRBD1,-,TRBJ1-2,TRBV7-9,CASSGRTGYGYTF,TGTGCCAGCAGCGGACGGACAGGGTATGGCTACACCTTC
-,-,TRBJ2-2,TRBV9,CASSPPEGENTGELFF,TGTGCCAGCAGCCCACCCGAGGGAGAGAACACCGGGGAGCTGTTTTTT
-,once,TRBJ1-6,TRBV4-2,CASSQEGGSLHF,TGTGCCAGCAGCCAAGAAGGGGGATCCCTCCACTTT
TRBD1,-,TRBJ1-4,TRBV19,CASSAGTGEIGKLFF,TGTGCCAGTAGTGCAGGGACAGGGGAGATCGGAAAACTGTTTTTT
-,-,TRBJ1-2,TRBV6-5,CASSYPTQKGYGYTF,TGTGCCAGCAGTTACCCGACTCAGAAAGGATATGGCTACACCTTC
-,-,TRBJ1-4,TRBV5-1,CASSLGGQGEEKLFF,TGCGCCAGCAGCTTGGGTGGGCAGGGTGAAGAAAAACTGTTTTTT
-,-,TRBJ2-5,TRBV29-1,CSVATGPQETQYF,TGCAGCGTTGCAACAGGGCCCCAAGAGACCCAGTACTTC
-,once,TRBJ2-7,TRBV6-5,CASSYWGQTTSYEQYF,TGTGCCAGCAGTTACTGGGGCCAGACCACCTCCTACGAGCAGTACTTC
-,-,TRBJ1-5,TRBV30,CAWTGRYSNQPQHF,TGTGCCTGGACTGGGCGTTATAGCAATCAGCCCCAGCATTTT
TRBD1,-,TRBJ2-7,TRBV4-1,CASSPGKRQGRISEQYF,TGCGCCAGCAGCCCAGGAAAAAGACAGGGGCGGATTTCCGAGCAGTACTTC
-,-,TRBJ1-5,TRBV10-3,CAISENSDQPQHF,TGTGCCATCAGTGAAAACTCCGATCAGCCCCAGCATTTT
TRBD2,-,TRBJ2-7,TRBV27,CASGRGGGPSEQYF,TGTGCCAGCGGCCGGGGGGGAGGCCCCTCCGAGCAGTACTTC
TRBD1,-,TRBJ2-6,TRBV28,CASRTGQVGANVLTF,TGTGCCAGCAGAACTGGACAGGTCGGGGCCAACGTCCTGACTTTC
TRBD1,-,TRBJ2-7,TRBV29-1,CSVFGQDQGYEQYF,TGCAGCGTTTTCGGACAGGACCAGGGCTACGAGCAGTACTTC
-,-,TRBJ2-1,TRBV4-2,CASSQRASVPVQFF,TGTGCCAGCAGCCAACGGGCTAGCGTGCCGGTGCAGTTCTTC
-,-,TRBJ1-5,TRBV18,CASSPQTGNQPQHF,TGTGCCAGCTCACCTCAAACAGGGAATCAGCCCCAGCATTTT
-,few,TRBJ2-7,TRBV30,CAWSVVGQAGGGQYF,TGTGCCTGGAGTGTCGTCGGACAGGCCGGGGGGGGGCAGTACTTC
TRBD2,-,TRBJ2-1,TRBV27,CASRLAGGANEQFF,TGTGCCAGCAGGCTAGCGGGGGGAGCTAATGAGCAGTTCTTC